A single sample gave rise to the 21 T cell receptor beta chains below, sequenced in a study of T cell repertoires in cytomegalovirus infection. Their antigens are not known. In TCRdb, the reads were re-called with MiXCR into one record per CDR3 protein. The table has fewer than 350,000 distinct CDR3 sequences, about 29% seen once. The sample here was cultured PBMCs, taken from culture after CMV antigen stimulation. All receptors come from a human donor in good health (CMV status not recorded). Some clones in this sample may be carry-over from other donors' samples.

The chain combines TRBV19 with TRBJ2-2; 7 bases fit TRBD1. The germline CDR1 and CDR2 sequences are LNHDA and SQIVND (reference sequence). This CDR3 region has 16 residues. The junction had 10 bases not matched to a gene; V was cut back by 5 bases and J by 4 bases. CDR3 loop: CASSYALTGTTGELFF. CDR3 nucleotides: TGTGCCAGTAGTTACGCGCTGACAGGGACCACCGGGGAGCTGTTTTTT.

The J gene is TRBJ2-7, the V gene TRBV12-3 or TRBV12-4; D uncertain. The CDR3 runs 13 residues. With 3 bases removed from V and 4 bases from J, the gap between germline ends came to 10 bases. CDR3: CASSFQAQYEQYF. The CDR3 DNA reads as TGTGCCAGCAGTTTCCAGGCCCAATACGAGCAGTACTTC.

This clonotype was seen a handful of times. The chain is built from TRBV10-3 and TRBJ1-1, with TRBD1 matching over 9 bases. There are 13 residues in the CDR3. In germline, CDR1 is ENHRY, CDR2 SYGVKD. The junction had 10 bases not matched to a gene; V was cut back by 11 bases and J by 6 bases. The CDR3 DNA sequence: TGTGCCGCTACAGGGGGCCCGAGAGCTGAAGCTTTCTTT. It specifies CAATGGPRAEAFF.

The V gene is TRBV7-2, the J gene TRBJ2-1; 7 bases match TRBD2. Germline V gives CDR1 SGHTA, CDR2 FQGNSA. Unmatched junction bases numbered 5, after V lost 4 bases and J lost 8 bases. The CDR3 runs to 13 residues. The CDR3 sequence: CASSSGGRDEQFF. The CDR3 nucleotides are TGTGCCAGCAGCTCTGGGGGGAGGGATGAGCAGTTCTTC.

This clonotype occurred a few times. This chain links TRBV7-2 with TRBJ2-2; 8 bases agree with TRBD1. Germline V gene sequence: CDR1 SGHTA, CDR2 FQGNSA. The J segment lost 0 bases and the V segment lost 5 bases, leaving 8 bases of the junction unmatched. The CDR3 covers 17 residues. The CDR3: CASSPRTGNTNTGELFF. In nucleotides, the CDR3 is TGTGCCAGCAGCCCCCGGACAGGGAATACGAACACCGGGGAGCTGTTTTTT.

The chain links TRBV10-3 to TRBJ2-3; no clear D. This CDR3 has 14 amino acids. CDR1 and CDR2 (germline): ENHRY, SYGVKD. Trimming shortened V by 4 bases and J by 6 bases, and 14 bases separated the two germline ends. Written as DNA, the CDR3 is TGTGCCATCAGTGTAAGGCAGGCGACGGATACGCAGTATTTT. Residues: CAISVRQATDTQYF.

This clonotype was detected only a few times. The gene calls are TRBV7-2 and TRBJ2-3; D is undetermined. This CDR3 is built from 14 residues. Germline lookup yields CDR1 SGHTA and CDR2 FQGNSA. V was trimmed by 5 bases and J by 1 base, leaving 10 bases between them. In nucleotides, the CDR3 is TGTGCCAGCAGCCTTCCCGCCCGCACAGATACGCAGTATTTT. Protein product: CASSLPARTDTQYF.

This sequence joins TRBV7-2 and TRBJ2-3; D ambiguous. Germline V gene lookup returns CDR1 SGHTA and CDR2 FQGNSA. The germline V and J ends were trimmed by 2 bases and 4 bases, with 4 bases remaining between them. The CDR3 consists of 12 residues. CDR3 sequence reads: CASSLTPDTQYF. In DNA form, the CDR3 reads TGTGCCAGCAGCTTAACCCCAGATACGCAGTATTTT.

The chain carries TRBV15 and TRBJ2-3; a weak D match, TRBD2 (5 bases). Trimming shortened V by 1 base and J by 1 base, and 9 bases separated the two germline ends. Germline CDR1 is LNHNV and CDR2 is YYDKDF (reference sequence). The CDR3 consists of 15 residues. CDR3 in DNA: TGTGCCACCAGCAGAGTCGGAGGTCGCACAGATACGCAGTATTTT. Translation gives CATSRVGGRTDTQYF. Supplemented by reference TRBV15 and TRBJ2-3, the full variable domain reads DAMVIQNPRYQVTQFGKPVTLSCSQTLNHNVMYWYQQKSSQAPKLLFHYYDKDFNNEADTPDNFQSRRPNTSFCFLDIRSPGLGDTAMYLCATSRVGGRTDTQYFGPGTRLTVL.

The chain combines TRBV19 with TRBJ1-2; D unclear. The CDR3 sequence is 13 residues long. CDR1 is LNHDA and CDR2 is SQIVND in the germline V gene (reference sequence). The germline V and J ends were trimmed by 3 bases and 4 bases, with 9 bases remaining between them. The CDR3 loop is CASSIGQSYGYTF. The CDR3 nucleotides are TGTGCCAGTAGTATTGGGCAGTCCTATGGCTACACCTTC.

This clonotype was seen a few times. The V gene is TRBV12-3 or TRBV12-4, the J gene TRBJ1-1; D may be TRBD1 (5 bases). V was trimmed by 8 bases and J by 5 bases, leaving 12 bases between them. The CDR3 extends over 12 amino acids. The CDR3 here is CASSGHGTEAFF. The CDR3 region has the DNA TGTGCCAGCTCAGGACACGGAACTGAAGCTTTCTTT.

This clonotype was seen a handful of times. The chain carries TRBV11-2 and TRBJ1-1; D unclear. Germline CDR1 and CDR2: SGHAT and FQNNGV. V dropped 2 bases and J dropped 3 bases, with 10 bases sitting between them. CDR3 length: 14 amino acids. Here the CDR3 reads CASSLLEVYTEAFF. The CDR3 DNA reads TGTGCCAGCAGCTTATTGGAGGTTTACACTGAAGCTTTCTTT. The entire variable domain, with the rest obtained from reference TRBV11-2 and TRBJ1-1, is as follows: EAGVAQSPRYKIIEKRQSVAFWCNPISGHATLYWYQQILGQGPKLLIQFQNNGVVDDSQLPKDRFSAERLKGVDSTLKIQPAKLEDSAVYLCASSLLEVYTEAFFGQGTRLTVV.

This clonotype was recorded a few times. The V and J genes are TRBV19 and TRBJ1-3; no clear D. This CDR3 has 14 residues. The germline V and J ends were trimmed by 6 bases and 0 bases, with 9 bases remaining between them. CDR1 is LNHDA and CDR2 is SQIVND in the germline V gene (reference sequence). In DNA, the CDR3 is TGTGCCAGTAGGTCGGACCACTCTGGAAACACCATATATTTT. Translation: CASRSDHSGNTIYF.

This chain connects TRBV7-2 to TRBJ2-7; D not resolved. The CDR3 contains 15 residues. The germline gives CDR1 SGHTA, CDR2 FQGNSA. Trimming stripped 7 bases from V and 0 bases from J, with 16 bases between. This CDR3 reads CASTPFAINSYEQYF. As DNA, the CDR3 is TGTGCCAGCACCCCTTTCGCGATCAACTCCTACGAGCAGTACTTC.

This chain uses TRBV20-1 with TRBJ2-1; 10 positions match TRBD2. The germline CDR1 and CDR2 sequences are DFQATT and SNEGSKA (reference sequence). The CDR3 is made up of 15 amino acids. The trim removed 3 bases at V and 7 bases at J, leaving 9 bases unmatched. CDR3 region: CSASSLAGEVNEQFF. The CDR3 DNA reads as TGCAGTGCTAGTAGTCTAGCGGGAGAAGTGAATGAGCAGTTCTTC.

This clonotype was counted between two and nine times. The J gene is TRBJ2-5, the V gene TRBV20-1, with a possible D match to TRBD2 (6 bases). Trimming stripped 3 bases from V and 4 bases from J, with 12 bases between. The CDR3 is made up of 13 amino acids. Looked up from germline, CDR1 is DFQATT and CDR2 is SNEGSKA (reference sequence). The CDR3 reads CSASGSVRETQYF. The CDR3 DNA follows: TGCAGTGCTAGCGGGAGTGTGCGAGAGACCCAGTACTTC.

This clonotype appeared a few times. The chain is built from TRBV2 and TRBJ1-1; D not certain. CDR3 length: 14 amino acids. Germline lookup yields CDR1 SNHLY and CDR2 FYNNEI. V was clipped by 1 base and J by 8 bases, with 14 bases between them. The CDR3 is CASSEEVIGHEAFF. Here the CDR3 DNA reads TGTGCCAGCAGTGAAGAGGTGATAGGGCACGAAGCTTTCTTT.

This clonotype has only a few counts. J is TRBJ1-1 and V is TRBV5-1; a weak D match, TRBD1 (5 bases). CDR1 is SGHRS, CDR2 YFSETQ, per germline. Trimming cost V 2 bases and J 5 bases, with 13 bases left between them. CDR3 length: 14 amino acids. CDR3 region: CASSLQASDTEAFF. The CDR3 DNA reads as TGCGCCAGCAGCTTACAGGCCTCTGATACTGAAGCTTTCTTT.

The CDR3 nucleotides read TGTGCCAGCAGCACGGGACACGGCGGTTCACCCCTCCACTTT. Its protein product is CASSTGHGGSPLHF. The chain uses TRBV11-2 and TRBJ1-6, with D tentatively TRBD1 (6 bases). Germline CDR1 is SGHAT and CDR2 is FQNNGV. V lost 5 bases and J 9 bases, leaving 14 bases between the germline ends. CDR3 length: 14 residues.

This rearrangement joins TRBV11-2 to TRBJ1-2; 9 positions match TRBD1. CDR1 SGHAT and CDR2 FQNNGV come from the germline V gene. CDR3 length: 16 amino acids. The V segment lost 3 bases and the J segment 4 bases; nucleotides outside the gene matches: 9. The DNA for the CDR3 is TGTGCCAGCAGCTTTTGGGACAGGGCTCTATCCTATGGCTACACCTTC. It codes for CASSFWDRALSYGYTF.

On this clonotype: Just one base apart from a much larger clone, this may be a read error. The chain recombines TRBV5-4 with TRBJ1-2, with D tentatively TRBD1 (6 bases). From germline, CDR1 is SGHNT and CDR2 YYREEE (reference sequence). V lost 3 bases to trimming and J lost 4 bases, with 7 bases between them. The CDR3 is 12 amino acids. CDR3 in DNA: TGTGCCAGCAGCTCGGACAGCTATGGCTACACCTTC. It encodes CASSSDSYGYTF.